The clone carrying this TCR beta chain was seen just once. This sample stems from a study of PD-L1 blockade in urothelial cancer. Study context: Prior chemotherapy ranged from 0 to 3 regimens per patient. Blood gave a median 141,255 T cells.

V shed 2 bases and J shed 10 bases, with 12 bases lying between them. Germline CDR1 reads SEHNR; CDR2 reads FQNEAQ (reference sequence). This CDR3 spans 12 amino acids. Indicated time point: pretreatment peripheral blood. All patients handed over anywhere from 1 to 8 samples, pretreatment and on-treatment. Sequencing used immunoSEQ multiplex PCR; TCRdb keeps in-frame clones, though not all of them. The top ten hold about 6.2% of the sample, which has 75,000 to 95,000 clones, 85% seen once. This receptor was obtained from a man between 40 and 49 years old with urothelial cancer. The sample here was PBMCs, taken around atezolizumab (anti-PD-L1) treatment. This rearrangement joins TRBV7-9 to TRBJ2-7; possible D gene TRBD2, 5 bases. CDR3 DNA sequence: TGTGCCAGCAGCTTATATCGGGAAGAACAGTACTTC. Amino acids: CASSLYREEQYF.